The 16 T cell receptor beta chains below were found in one sample sequenced in a study of blood T cell repertoires in COVID-19. Profiled with immunoSEQ multiplex PCR; TCRdb holds only in-frame clones, not every one. Among 150,000 to 200,000 clones listed, 80% to 90% were seen once. Sequencing used peripheral blood. The receptors originated from an elderly woman with acute or convalescent COVID-19.

The rearrangement uses TRBV29-1 and TRBJ1-2, with 9 bases matching TRBD1. The CDR3 has 13 residues. Per germline, CDR1 SQVTM and CDR2 ANQGSEA. J lost 4 bases, V lost 5 bases, and 5 bases had no gene match. The CDR3 region has the DNA TGCAGCGTTAGCCGGGACAGGGCCTATGGCTACACCTTC. Protein product: CSVSRDRAYGYTF.

The genes are TRBV11-2 and TRBJ2-1, with TRBD2 identical over 9 bases. Germline V CDR1 and CDR2: SGHAT, FQNNGV. V lost 6 bases to trimming and J lost 3 bases; unmatched junction nucleotides: 6. This CDR3 has 15 residues. Written as DNA, the CDR3 is TGTGCCAGCAGAATTAGCGGGGGCGTCTACAATGAGCAGTTCTTC. Protein: CASRISGGVYNEQFF.

This clone was found a few times. The sample contains more than one DNA sequence encoding this CDR3. The rearrangement joins TRBV3-1 (or the pseudogene TRBV3-2) to TRBJ2-7; TRBD2 agrees at 13 bases. In germline, CDR1 is LGHDT, CDR2 YNNKEL (reference sequence). V lost 1 base, J lost 6 bases, and 3 bases stayed unmatched. This CDR3 is built from 15 residues. CDR3 in DNA: TGTGCCAGCAGCCAAGGGACTAGCGGGAGTTTCGAGCAGTACTTC. This sequence encodes CASSQGTSGSFEQYF.

The chain carries TRBV19 and TRBJ1-6; tentatively, D is TRBD1 (5 bases). Trimming pared 5 bases from V and 0 bases from J, leaving 11 bases between. The length of the CDR3 is 16 residues. Germline V lookup: CDR1 LNHDA, CDR2 SQIVND (reference sequence). CDR3 amino acids: CASSPPGGSYNSPLHF. CDR3 sequence (DNA): TGTGCCAGTAGTCCCCCGGGGGGCTCCTATAATTCACCCCTCCACTTT.

The V call is TRBV5-1, the J call TRBJ2-5, with 9 bases identical to TRBD1. The germline CDR1 and CDR2 sequences are SGHRS and YFSETQ. CDR3 size: 15 residues. The J segment lost 1 base and the V segment lost 3 bases, leaving 4 bases of the junction unmatched. CDR3 bases: TGCGCCAGCAGCTCCGGGACAGGGCCCCAAGAGACCCAGTACTTC. Encoded protein: CASSSGTGPQETQYF.

The CDR3, as DNA: TGTGCCACCAAAGCCCGAGGGAGGGAGTACACTGAAGCTTTCTTT. This sequence encodes CATKARGREYTEAFF. This sequence joins TRBV15 and TRBJ1-1; no clear D gene. V was pared by 7 bases and J by 3 bases, with 18 bases between. The CDR3 sequence is 15 residues long. Germline assignment: CDR1 LNHNV and CDR2 YYDKDF (reference sequence). Complete variable domain (other parts from reference TRBV15 and TRBJ1-1): DAMVIQNPRYQVTQFGKPVTLSCSQTLNHNVMYWYQQKSSQAPKLLFHYYDKDFNNEADTPDNFQSRRPNTSFCFLDIRSPGLGDTAMYLCATKARGREYTEAFFGQGTRLTVV.

This clone was recorded a few times. The genes are TRBV29-1 and TRBJ2-7; D unclear. The ends were cut back, 8 bases at V and 0 bases at J, with 11 bases in the middle. The germline V gene has CDR1 SQVTM and CDR2 ANQGSEA. This CDR3 is built from 12 residues. The CDR3 DNA follows: TGCAGCTTCACAGCAAGCTCCTACGAGCAGTACTTC. Amino acids: CSFTASSYEQYF.

The V and J genes are TRBV5-4 and TRBJ2-3; D perhaps matches TRBD1 (5 bases). Germline V gene lookup returns CDR1 SGHNT and CDR2 YYREEE (reference sequence). Between the trimmed V and J ends, which lost 0 bases and 5 bases, there was a span of 7 bases. This CDR3 contains 13 residues. CDR3 bases: TGTGCCAGCAGCTTGGTAGGGGTAGATACGCAGTATTTT. Residues: CASSLVGVDTQYF. Supplemented by reference TRBV5-4 and TRBJ2-3, the full variable domain reads ETGVTQSPTHLIKTRGQQVTLRCSSQSGHNTVSWYQQALGQGPQFIFQYYREEENGRGNFPPRFSGLQFPNYSSELNVNALELDDSALYLCASSLVGVDTQYFGPGTRLTVL.

The chain joins TRBV6-5 to TRBJ1-5; 7 nucleotides line up with TRBD1. CDR1 is MNHEY and CDR2 is SVGAGI in the germline V gene. The CDR3 sequence is 14 residues long. The V and J ends lost 10 bases and 1 base, in that order; junction bases with no gene match: 7. The chain's CDR3 is CATRDSSSNQPQHF. CDR3 coding DNA: TGTGCCACTAGGGACAGTTCCAGCAATCAGCCCCAGCATTTT.

This clone showed up just a few times. V usage is TRBV4-1 and J usage is TRBJ2-1; 8 nucleotides align to TRBD1. The ends lost 0 bases at V and 0 bases at J; junction bases unmatched: 4. The CDR3 covers 17 residues. Per the germline V gene, CDR1 is MGHRA and CDR2 is YSYEKL. The CDR3 region has the DNA TGCGCCAGCAGCCAAGAAGGACAGGGATTCTCCTACAATGAGCAGTTCTTC. This sequence encodes CASSQEGQGFSYNEQFF.

CDR3 residues: CASSALTGGPGELFF. The DNA for the CDR3 is TGTGCCAGCAGCGCACTAACAGGGGGCCCCGGGGAGCTGTTTTTT. J is TRBJ2-2 and V is TRBV7-6; 9 nucleotides align to TRBD1. The germline CDR1 and CDR2 sequences are SGHVS and FNYEAQ. The CDR3 has 15 residues. V gave up 5 bases and J gave up 6 bases; unmatched junction bases: 7.

On this clone: Other DNA sequences within the sample encode an identical CDR3. The CDR3 DNA follows: TGCGCCAGCAGCCCCGGGACTAGCGGAATCTACGAGCAGTACTTC. This codes for CASSPGTSGIYEQYF. The chain recombines TRBV5-1 with TRBJ2-7; 11 nucleotides align to TRBD2. This CDR3 comprises 15 residues. V lost 4 bases and J lost 3; bases outside the gene matches: 6. CDR1 and CDR2 (germline): SGHRS, YFSETQ.

This clone was found a few times. The rearrangement links TRBV18 to TRBJ2-2, with 10 bases fitting TRBD1. V shed 3 bases and J 2 bases; nucleotides not matched to a gene: 3. The CDR3 covers 16 residues. The germline gives CDR1 KGHSH, CDR2 LQKENI. CDR3 loop: CASSPETGGNTGELFF. The CDR3 coding sequence is TGTGCCAGCTCACCCGAGACAGGGGGCAACACCGGGGAGCTGTTTTTT.

The chain couples TRBV6-5 to TRBJ1-2; TRBD1 matches at 7 bases. The CDR3 is 13 amino acids. J lost 2 bases, V lost 8 bases, and 5 bases had no gene match. The germline V gene has CDR1 MNHEY and CDR2 SVGAGI. DNA of the CDR3: TGTGCCAGCCAACCAGGGGGAAACTATGGCTACACCTTC. Protein sequence: CASQPGGNYGYTF.

The chain couples TRBV7-2 to TRBJ1-6, with 10 bases identical to TRBD1. This CDR3 contains 16 residues. Germline assignment: CDR1 SGHTA and CDR2 FQGNSA. The J segment lost 10 bases and the V segment lost 2 bases, leaving 8 bases of the junction unmatched. This chain's CDR3 is CASSLSWTGGRSPLHF. In nucleotides, the CDR3 is TGTGCCAGCAGCTTATCGTGGACAGGGGGACGGTCACCCCTCCACTTT.

The chain recombines TRBV11-2 with TRBJ1-1; D not certain. Between the trimmed V and J ends, which lost 7 bases and 4 bases, there was a span of 10 bases. The length of the CDR3 is 12 residues. Germline assignment: CDR1 SGHAT and CDR2 FQNNGV. The CDR3 nucleotides are TGTGCCAGCAACGGGTATGGCACTGAAGCTTTCTTT. Translation: CASNGYGTEAFF. The variable domain in full, completed from reference TRBV11-2 and TRBJ1-1, reads EAGVAQSPRYKIIEKRQSVAFWCNPISGHATLYWYQQILGQGPKLLIQFQNNGVVDDSQLPKDRFSAERLKGVDSTLKIQPAKLEDSAVYLCASNGYGTEAFFGQGTRLTVV.